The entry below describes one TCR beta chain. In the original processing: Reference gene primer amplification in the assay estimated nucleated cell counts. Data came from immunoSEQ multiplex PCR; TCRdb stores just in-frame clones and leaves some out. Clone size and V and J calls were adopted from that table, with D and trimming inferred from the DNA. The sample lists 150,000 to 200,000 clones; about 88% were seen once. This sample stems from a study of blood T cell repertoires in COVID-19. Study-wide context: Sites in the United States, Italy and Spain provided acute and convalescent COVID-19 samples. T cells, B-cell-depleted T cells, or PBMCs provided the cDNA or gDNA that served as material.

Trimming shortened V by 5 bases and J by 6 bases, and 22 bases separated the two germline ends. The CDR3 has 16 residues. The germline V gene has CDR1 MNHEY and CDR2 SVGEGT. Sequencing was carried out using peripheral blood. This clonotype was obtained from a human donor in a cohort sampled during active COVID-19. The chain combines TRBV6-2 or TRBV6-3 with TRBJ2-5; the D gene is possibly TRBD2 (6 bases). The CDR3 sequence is CASSQKGSSEGKTQYF. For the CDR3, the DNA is TGTGCCAGCAGTCAAAAAGGGTCATCGGAGGGTAAGACCCAGTACTTC.